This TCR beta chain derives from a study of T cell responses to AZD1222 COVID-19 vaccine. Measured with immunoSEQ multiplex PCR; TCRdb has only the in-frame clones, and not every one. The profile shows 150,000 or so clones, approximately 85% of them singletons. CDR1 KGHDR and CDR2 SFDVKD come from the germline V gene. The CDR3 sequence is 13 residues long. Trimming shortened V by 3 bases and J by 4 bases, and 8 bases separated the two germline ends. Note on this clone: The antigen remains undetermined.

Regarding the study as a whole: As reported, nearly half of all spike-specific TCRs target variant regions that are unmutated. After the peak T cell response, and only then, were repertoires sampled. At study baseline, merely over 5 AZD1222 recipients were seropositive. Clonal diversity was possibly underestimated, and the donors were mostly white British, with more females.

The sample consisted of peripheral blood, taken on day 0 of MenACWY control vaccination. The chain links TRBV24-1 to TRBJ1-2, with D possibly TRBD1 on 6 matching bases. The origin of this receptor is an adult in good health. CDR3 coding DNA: TGTGCCACCAGTGATCCGGACAGCTATGGCTACACCTTC. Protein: CATSDPDSYGYTF.